The 12 T cell receptor beta chains listed next were all sequenced from one sample in a study of blood T cell repertoires in COVID-19. The data were produced by immunoSEQ multiplex PCR, yet TCRdb's version contains in-frame clones alone and is incomplete. The table has roughly 26,000 clones, around two thirds seen once. The sample comprised peripheral blood. The source is a man aged 55 to 70 with active or convalescent COVID-19.

The rearrangement joins TRBV6-5 to TRBJ1-6; D remains unclear. The V and J ends lost 0 bases and 9 bases respectively, with 15 bases between them. CDR1 and CDR2 from the germline V gene are MNHEY and SVGAGI. This CDR3 is built from 16 residues. CDR3 loop: CASSYSMVQRPSPLHF. CDR3 DNA sequence: TGTGCCAGCAGTTACTCGATGGTACAGAGACCTTCACCCCTCCACTTT.

This chain links TRBV20-1 with TRBJ1-2; unclear D gene. Per germline, CDR1 DFQATT and CDR2 SNEGSKA (reference sequence). This CDR3 is built from 11 residues. The germline V and J ends were trimmed by 4 bases and 8 bases, with 11 bases remaining between them. CDR3 coding DNA: TGCAGTGCTACCGGGGTCTGGGGCTACACCTTC. Translating it yields CSATGVWGYTF.

The V gene is TRBV19, the J gene TRBJ2-1, with 8 bases identical to TRBD2. The V gene's germline CDR1 is LNHDA and CDR2 SQIVND (reference sequence). V dropped 5 bases and J dropped 4; count of bases not matched to a gene: 13. The CDR3 extends over 17 amino acids. The CDR3 nucleotides read TGTGCCAGTAGTTCTAGACTAGCGAGTAGACTATACAATGAGCAGTTCTTC. Residues: CASSSRLASRLYNEQFF.

V and J are TRBV7-8 and TRBJ1-1, with D possibly TRBD1 on 6 matching bases. The germline V and J ends were trimmed by 0 bases and 2 bases, with 16 bases remaining between them. CDR1 is SGHVS and CDR2 is FQNEAQ in the germline V gene. CDR3 length equals 17 residues. CDR3 protein: CASSLALQGRGNTEAFF. The CDR3 bases are TGTGCCAGCAGCTTAGCACTACAGGGTAGAGGAAACACTGAAGCTTTCTTT.

The J gene is TRBJ2-6, the V gene TRBV11-2; D might be TRBD1 (5 bases). The V end was cut by 5 bases, the J end by 3 bases, with 14 bases between. The germline CDR1 and CDR2 sequences are SGHAT and FQNNGV. The CDR3 has 16 residues. Here the CDR3 reads CASSRTQGLGANVLTF. The CDR3 DNA follows: TGTGCCAGCAGCCGGACGCAGGGTCTTGGGGCCAACGTCCTGACTTTC.

The chain recombines TRBV7-8 with TRBJ2-7; 12 nucleotides align to TRBD2. Per germline, CDR1 SGHVS and CDR2 FQNEAQ. The CDR3 sequence is 19 residues long. After removal of 0 bases from V and 2 bases from J, the junction contained 11 bases not matched to a gene. CDR3 coding DNA: TGTGCCAGCAGCTTAGCGGGGCTAGCGGGAGGGCCCCCAACCTACGAGCAGTACTTC. As protein: CASSLAGLAGGPPTYEQYF.

The chain links TRBV7-9 to TRBJ2-1; 11 nucleotides agree with TRBD2. CDR1 is SEHNR, CDR2 FQNEAQ, per germline (reference sequence). The J segment lost 9 bases and the V segment lost 5 bases, leaving 6 bases of the junction unmatched. This CDR3 region has 14 residues. CDR3: CASSETSGRSEQFF. CDR3 DNA sequence: TGTGCCAGCAGCGAAACTAGCGGGAGAAGTGAGCAGTTCTTC.

V gene TRBV6-4 combines with J gene TRBJ2-5, with D possibly being TRBD1 (5 bases). The CDR3 consists of 13 residues. The V end lost 2 bases, the J end lost 7 bases, and 11 bases lay between the germline ends. Germline V gene sequence: CDR1 MRHNA, CDR2 SNTAGT. The CDR3 sequence: CASSDSQTGTQYF. In DNA, the CDR3 is TGTGCCAGCAGTGACAGTCAAACAGGGACCCAGTACTTC.

The genes are TRBV2 and TRBJ2-1; TRBD2 agrees at 8 bases. Looked up from germline, CDR1 is SNHLY and CDR2 is FYNNEI. The CDR3 is 14 amino acids. After removal of 4 bases from V and 2 bases from J, the junction contained 1 base not matched to a gene. CDR3 bases: TGTGCCAGCAGTGCGGGACTAGCCTACAATGAGCAGTTCTTC. Encoded protein: CASSAGLAYNEQFF.

The V call is TRBV10-3, the J call TRBJ1-2; no clear D. The CDR3 has 14 amino acids. Trimming pared 3 bases from V and 4 bases from J, leaving 12 bases between. CDR1 is ENHRY, CDR2 SYGVKD, per germline. The CDR3 nucleotides read TGTGCCATCAGTGAAACGGTCTTGAGCTATGGCTACACCTTC. Protein product: CAISETVLSYGYTF.

J is TRBJ1-2 and V is TRBV5-4; 7 bases are shared with TRBD1. The CDR3 is 14 residues long. Trimming took 3 bases from V and 6 from J; bases not matched to a gene: 8. Germline loops: CDR1 SGHNT, CDR2 YYREEE (reference sequence). As DNA, the CDR3 is TGTGCCAGCAGCTCCGAAGGGACAGACGATGGCTACACCTTC. Translating it yields CASSSEGTDDGYTF.

The table lists this clone with a few counts. V gene TRBV19 combines with J gene TRBJ2-2; TRBD1 might be the D (7 bases). The CDR3 extends over 13 amino acids. Germline lookup yields CDR1 LNHDA and CDR2 SQIVND (reference sequence). V dropped 11 bases and J dropped 7 bases, with 17 bases sitting between them. The CDR3 protein is CASTGTSVGELFF. The CDR3 DNA follows: TGTGCCTCGACAGGGACTTCAGTCGGGGAGCTGTTTTTT.